The clone carrying this TCR beta chain was seen more than once but under ten times. The antigen is unknown. RNA transcripts gave rise to amplified TCR beta CDR3 regions. HTBI primers were the set used in a first-round RT-PCR of the TCR CDR3. TCRdb re-derived calls from the multiplex PCR reads in MiXCR, one entry per CDR3 protein. The data hold fewer than 400,000 distinct CDR3 sequences, with about 14% observed a single time. CDR3 length: 15 residues. The trim removed 4 bases at V and 9 bases at J, leaving 11 bases unmatched. CDR1 is SGHRS and CDR2 is YFSETQ in the germline V gene. The data were taken from a study of T cells in Graves' hyperthyroidism and ophthalmopathy. Study as a whole: Peripheral blood samples were taken at initial diagnosis, prior to any treatment.

Study findings and constraints: Through a model of 13 V-J features, ophthalmopathy was separated from stable hyperthyroidism. Clonotypes that were expanded in thyroid above 0.001 mostly appeared in blood too. It was a median around seven months before onset that the model predicted ophthalmopathy.

The rearrangement links TRBV5-1 to TRBJ2-1, with 9 nucleotides matching TRBD2. Sequencing was carried out using blood. This clonotype was sampled from a man aged 50 to 59 with Graves' ophthalmopathy. Here the CDR3 DNA reads TGCGCCAGCAGCCTCGGGACTAGCCATAGTCTTGAGCAGTTCTTC. Its translation is CASSLGTSHSLEQFF.